This is a list of T cell receptor beta chains from one sample in a study of shared clonotypes between healthy human individuals. Clones were sequenced by immunoSEQ multiplex PCR, and TCRdb holds only the in-frame ones, with some missing. The table includes around 1.9 million clones, just over 90% detected once. Material: naive CD8+ T cells from PBMCs. The receptors come from a man in his late teens or twenties in good health. Some clones in this sample may be carry-over from other donors' samples. Both conserved end residues are part of each CDR3.

j_call,v_call,cdr3_aa
TRBJ2-1,TRBV19,CASTSGGLAGNEQFF
TRBJ2-3,TRBV10-1,CASSESGVRTDTQYF
TRBJ1-1,TRBV14,CASSQGFGGAEAFF
TRBJ2-3,TRBV11-2,CASSLLAGVNGPGTDTQYF
TRBJ2-1,TRBV7-9,CASSSPLMNEQFF
TRBJ2-7,TRBV9,CASSVRWDFYEQYF
TRBJ2-7,TRBV9,CASSVSGTGGQGGHEQYF
TRBJ1-6,TRBV4-2,CASSQEMGTGDNSPLHF
TRBJ1-3,TRBV28,CASTSFRASGNTIYF
TRBJ1-4,TRBV15,CATSRGITTNEKLFF
TRBJ1-1,TRBV7-9,CASSLGYRENTEAFF
TRBJ2-1,TRBV7-9,CASSLTSGEYNEQFF
TRBJ2-7,TRBV27,CASSPGGSEQYF
TRBJ1-1,TRBV19,CATMTPWGTEAFF
TRBJ2-7,TRBV5-8,CATYRMIDSSYEQYF
TRBJ1-2,TRBV6-5,CASSQGTANYGYTF
TRBJ2-1,TRBV19,CASSSNRDWHNEQFF
TRBJ1-1,TRBV27,CASSLIGRHTEAFF
TRBJ2-7,TRBV6-5,CACGAGYYEQYF
TRBJ2-3,TRBV5-6,CASSFSLAGATYTDTQYF
TRBJ1-2,TRBV7-9,CASSHGQGVSYGYTF
TRBJ2-7,TRBV4-1,CASSQGRAGTYEQYF
TRBJ1-2,TRBV28,CASSFLRGPNYGYTF
TRBJ2-7,TRBV7-3,CASSPLAGGTYEQYF